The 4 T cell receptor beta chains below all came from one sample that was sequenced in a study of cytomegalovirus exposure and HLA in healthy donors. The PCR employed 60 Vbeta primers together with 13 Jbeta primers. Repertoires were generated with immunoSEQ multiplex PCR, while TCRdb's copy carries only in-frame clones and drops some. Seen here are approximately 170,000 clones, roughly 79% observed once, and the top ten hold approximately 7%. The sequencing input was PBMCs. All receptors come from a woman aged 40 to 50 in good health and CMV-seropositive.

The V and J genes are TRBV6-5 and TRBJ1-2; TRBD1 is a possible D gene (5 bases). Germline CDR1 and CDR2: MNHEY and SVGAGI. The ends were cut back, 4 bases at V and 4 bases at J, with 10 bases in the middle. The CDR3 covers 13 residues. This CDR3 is CASSFPGFYGYTF. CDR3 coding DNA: TGTGCCAGCAGTTTCCCAGGGTTCTATGGCTACACCTTC.

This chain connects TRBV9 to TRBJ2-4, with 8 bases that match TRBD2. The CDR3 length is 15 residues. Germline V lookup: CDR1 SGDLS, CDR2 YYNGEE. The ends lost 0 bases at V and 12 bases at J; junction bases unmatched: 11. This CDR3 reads CASSVDASGGGRQYF. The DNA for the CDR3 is TGTGCCAGCAGCGTAGATGCCAGCGGGGGAGGGCGTCAGTACTTC.

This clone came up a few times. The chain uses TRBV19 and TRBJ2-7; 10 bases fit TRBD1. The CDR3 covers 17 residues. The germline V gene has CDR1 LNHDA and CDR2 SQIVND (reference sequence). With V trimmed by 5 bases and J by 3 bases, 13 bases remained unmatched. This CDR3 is CASSGLAGQGSYYEQYF. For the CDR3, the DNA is TGTGCCAGTAGTGGTTTGGCGGGACAGGGGTCTTACTACGAGCAGTACTTC.

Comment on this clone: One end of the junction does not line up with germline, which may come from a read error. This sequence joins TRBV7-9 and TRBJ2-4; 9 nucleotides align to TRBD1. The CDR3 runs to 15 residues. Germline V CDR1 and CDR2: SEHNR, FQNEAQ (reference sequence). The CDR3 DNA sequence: TGTTCCAGCAGCTCTACAGGGGGCGCGAGAAACATTCAGTACTTC. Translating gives CSSSSTGGARNIQYF.